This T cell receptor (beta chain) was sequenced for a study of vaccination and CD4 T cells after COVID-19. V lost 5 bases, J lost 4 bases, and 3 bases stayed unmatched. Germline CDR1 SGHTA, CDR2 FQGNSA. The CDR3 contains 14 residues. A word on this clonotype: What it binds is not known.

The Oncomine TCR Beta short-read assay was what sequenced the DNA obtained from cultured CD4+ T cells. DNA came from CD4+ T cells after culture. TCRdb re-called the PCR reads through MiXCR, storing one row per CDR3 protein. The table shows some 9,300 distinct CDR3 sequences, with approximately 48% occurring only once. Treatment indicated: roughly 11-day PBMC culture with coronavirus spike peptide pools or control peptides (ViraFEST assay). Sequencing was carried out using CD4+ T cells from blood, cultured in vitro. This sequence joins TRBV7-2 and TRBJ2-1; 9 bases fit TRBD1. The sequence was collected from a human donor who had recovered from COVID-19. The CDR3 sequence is CASSPGTGYNEQFF. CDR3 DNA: TGTGCCAGCAGCCCCGGGACAGGGTACAATGAGCAGTTCTTC. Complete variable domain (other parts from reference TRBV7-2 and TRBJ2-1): GAGVSQSPSNKVTEKGKDVELRCDPISGHTALYWYRQSLGQGLEFLIYFQGNSAPDKSGLPSDRFSAERTGGSVSTLTIQRTQQEDSAVYLCASSPGTGYNEQFFGPGTRLTVL.